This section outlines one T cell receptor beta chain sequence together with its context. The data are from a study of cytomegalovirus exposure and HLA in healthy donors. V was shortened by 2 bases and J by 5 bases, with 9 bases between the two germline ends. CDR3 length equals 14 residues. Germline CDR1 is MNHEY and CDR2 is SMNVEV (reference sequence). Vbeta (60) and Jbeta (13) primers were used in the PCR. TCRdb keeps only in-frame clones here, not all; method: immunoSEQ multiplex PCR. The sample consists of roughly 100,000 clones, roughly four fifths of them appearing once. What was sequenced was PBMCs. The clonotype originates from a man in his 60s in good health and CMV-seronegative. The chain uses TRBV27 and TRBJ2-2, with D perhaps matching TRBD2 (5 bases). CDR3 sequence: CASSLMGATGELFF. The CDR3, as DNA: TGTGCCAGCAGTTTAATGGGAGCTACCGGGGAGCTGTTTTTT.